The 2 T cell receptor beta chains in this list originate from one sample, sequenced in a study of T cells in Graves' hyperthyroidism and ophthalmopathy. Template material for amplifying TCR beta CDR3 regions consisted of RNA transcripts. In the first-round RT-PCR of the TCR CDR3, the HTBI primer set was used. TCRdb re-analysed the multiplex PCR reads in MiXCR, keeping a single row per CDR3 protein. The data contain some 250,000 distinct CDR3 sequences, more than 14% of them singletons. The sequenced material came from blood. Receptor source: a woman in her forties with Graves' hyperthyroidism that later progressed to Graves' ophthalmopathy.

This clonotype was found a few times. The V and J genes are TRBV30 and TRBJ2-7; unclear D gene. Germline CDR1 GTSNPN, CDR2 SVGIG (reference sequence). The CDR3 is 13 amino acids. V gave up 3 bases and J gave up 1 base, with 10 bases separating them. The CDR3 DNA reads as TGTGCCTGGAGATCAGCCGGTTCCTACGAGCAGTACTTC. Translated: CAWRSAGSYEQYF.

This clonotype has at least ten counts. The chain uses TRBV6-1 and TRBJ2-3; D possibly corresponds to TRBD2 (6 bases). Germline V gene lookup returns CDR1 MNHNS and CDR2 SASEGT. V lost 6 bases and J 6 bases, leaving 19 bases between the germline ends. This CDR3 is built from 15 residues. The DNA of the CDR3 is TGTGCCAGCAGCCCCCGGGTGGGAGGATTTGATACGCAGTATTTT. It yields the protein CASSPRVGGFDTQYF.